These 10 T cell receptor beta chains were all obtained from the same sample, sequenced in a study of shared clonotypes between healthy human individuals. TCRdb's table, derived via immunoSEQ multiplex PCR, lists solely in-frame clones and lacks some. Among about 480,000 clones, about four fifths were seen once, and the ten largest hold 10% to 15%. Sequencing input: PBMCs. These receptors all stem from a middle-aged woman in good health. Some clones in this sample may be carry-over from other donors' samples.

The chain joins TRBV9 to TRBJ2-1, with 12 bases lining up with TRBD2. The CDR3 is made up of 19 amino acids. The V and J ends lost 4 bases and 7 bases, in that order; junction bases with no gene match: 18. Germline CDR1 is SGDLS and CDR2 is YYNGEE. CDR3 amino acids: CASSPKLAGGLSLSNEQFF. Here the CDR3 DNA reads TGTGCCAGCAGCCCAAAACTAGCGGGAGGTCTTTCGCTTTCTAATGAGCAGTTCTTC.

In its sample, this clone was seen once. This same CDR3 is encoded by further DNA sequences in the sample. CDR3 sequence (DNA): TGTGCCAGCAGCTTAGCGGGAGGGCCGTACAATGAGCAGTTCTTC. It translates to CASSLAGGPYNEQFF. This rearrangement joins TRBV7-2 to TRBJ2-1, with TRBD2 matching over 7 bases. This CDR3 spans 15 amino acids. The trim removed 0 bases at V and 4 bases at J, leaving 3 bases unmatched. Germline-derived CDR1 and CDR2 are SGHTA and FQGNSA. Looking up the rest from reference TRBV7-2 and TRBJ2-1 gives the full variable domain: GAGVSQSPSNKVTEKGKDVELRCDPISGHTALYWYRQSLGQGLEFLIYFQGNSAPDKSGLPSDRFSAERTGGSVSTLTIQRTQQEDSAVYLCASSLAGGPYNEQFFGPGTRLTVL.

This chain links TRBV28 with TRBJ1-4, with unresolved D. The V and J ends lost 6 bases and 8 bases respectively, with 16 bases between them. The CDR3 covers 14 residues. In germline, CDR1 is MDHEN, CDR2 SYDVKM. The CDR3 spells CASRLERVREKLFF. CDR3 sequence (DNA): TGTGCCAGCAGACTAGAGCGTGTTAGGGAAAAACTGTTTTTT.

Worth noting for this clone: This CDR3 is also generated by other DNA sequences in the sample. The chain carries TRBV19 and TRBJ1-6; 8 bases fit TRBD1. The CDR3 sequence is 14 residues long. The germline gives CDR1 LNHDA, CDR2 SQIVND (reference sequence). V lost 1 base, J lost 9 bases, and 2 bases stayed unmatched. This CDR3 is CASSIGQGISPLHF. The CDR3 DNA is TGTGCCAGTAGTATAGGACAGGGGATTTCACCCCTCCACTTT.

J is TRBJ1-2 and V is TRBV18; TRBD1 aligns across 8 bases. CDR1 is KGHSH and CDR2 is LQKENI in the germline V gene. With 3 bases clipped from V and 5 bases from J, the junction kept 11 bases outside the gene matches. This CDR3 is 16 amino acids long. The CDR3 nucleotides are TGTGCCAGCTCACCCGAAGCTGCCCAGGGGGCATATGGCTACACCTTC. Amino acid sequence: CASSPEAAQGAYGYTF.

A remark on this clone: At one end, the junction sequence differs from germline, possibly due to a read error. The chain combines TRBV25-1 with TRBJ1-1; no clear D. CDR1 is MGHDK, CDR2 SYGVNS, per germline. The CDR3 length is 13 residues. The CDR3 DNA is TGTACCAGCAGTGAATATGGACCTACTGAAGCTTTCTTT. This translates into CTSSEYGPTEAFF.

CDR3 sequence reads: CASSRDHDTYEQYF. For the CDR3, the DNA is TGTGCCAGCAGTAGGGACCACGATACTTACGAGCAGTACTTC. This chain links TRBV6-5 with TRBJ2-7; D could derive from TRBD1 or TRBD2 (5 bases each). This CDR3 spans 14 amino acids. The germline CDR1 and CDR2 sequences are MNHEY and SVGAGI. V was trimmed by 5 bases and J by 4 bases, leaving 15 bases between them.

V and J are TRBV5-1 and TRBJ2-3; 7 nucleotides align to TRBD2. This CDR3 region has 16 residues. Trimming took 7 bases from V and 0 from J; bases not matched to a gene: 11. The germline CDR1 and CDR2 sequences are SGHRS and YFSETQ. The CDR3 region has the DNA TGCGCCAGCGGGATTGCGGGGACTACTAGCACAGATACGCAGTATTTT. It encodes CASGIAGTTSTDTQYF. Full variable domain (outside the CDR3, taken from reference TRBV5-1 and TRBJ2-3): KAGVTQTPRYLIKTRGQQVTLSCSPISGHRSVSWYQQTPGQGLQFLFEYFSETQRNKGNFPGRFSGRQFSNSRSEMNVSTLELGDSALYLCASGIAGTTSTDTQYFGPGTRLTVL.

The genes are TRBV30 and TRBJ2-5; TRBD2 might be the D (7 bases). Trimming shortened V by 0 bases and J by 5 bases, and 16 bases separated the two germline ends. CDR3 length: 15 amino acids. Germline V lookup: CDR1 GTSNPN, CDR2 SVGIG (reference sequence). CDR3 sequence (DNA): TGTGCCTGGAGTGTACGTCGGGGGGCGTGGGAGACCCAGTACTTC. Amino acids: CAWSVRRGAWETQYF. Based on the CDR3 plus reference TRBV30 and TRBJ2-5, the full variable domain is SQTIHQWPATLVQPVGSPLSLECTVEGTSNPNLYWYRQAAGRGLQLLFYSVGIGQISSEVPQNLSASRPQDRQFILSSKKLLLSDSGFYLCAWSVRRGAWETQYFGPGTRLLVL.

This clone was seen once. For the CDR3, the DNA is TGCGCCAGCAGCCAACTTGGGAGAGATACGCAGTATTTT. Amino acids: CASSQLGRDTQYF. The chain joins TRBV4-3 to TRBJ2-3; perhaps TRBD2 as D (5 bases). V shed 2 bases and J shed 5 bases, with 8 bases lying between them. The CDR3 length is 13 residues. The germline V gene encodes CDR1 LGHNA and CDR2 YSLEER.